This T cell receptor beta chain derives from a study of blood T cell repertoires in COVID-19. About the research overall: Nucleic acid was either cDNA or gDNA, and it came from T cells, B-cell-depleted T cells, or PBMCs.

TCRdb keeps only in-frame clones here, not all; method: immunoSEQ multiplex PCR. The data show 400,000 or so clones, around 87% seen once. V lost 4 bases to trimming and J lost 3 bases, with 17 bases between them. The CDR3 covers 15 residues. Germline assignment: CDR1 SGHNT and CDR2 YYREEE (reference sequence). This clonotype was obtained from a human donor in a cohort sampled during active COVID-19. Sequencing was carried out using peripheral blood. The rearrangement links TRBV5-4 to TRBJ2-7, with D perhaps TRBD2 (6 bases). CDR3 protein: CASSPLGRDRYEQYF. In DNA form, the CDR3 reads TGTGCCAGCAGCCCATTAGGGCGGGATCGCTACGAGCAGTACTTC.